These 15 T cell receptor beta chains came from one sample sequenced in a study of radiation and T cells in renal cell carcinoma. This table comes from immunoSEQ multiplex PCR, and its TCRdb copy is limited to in-frame clones, with some not included. The table has some 10,000 clones, about two thirds seen once. The treatment is: treatment-naive control, cytoreductive nephrectomy. Sequences were derived from tumor tissue, sampled from a patient whose treatment was nephrectomy without radiotherapy. The receptors come from a man aged 55 to 70 with renal cell carcinoma.

This clone appeared a single time. V usage is TRBV30 and J usage is TRBJ2-1; 10 positions agree with TRBD2. CDR1 is GTSNPN, CDR2 SVGIG, per germline (reference sequence). Unmatched junction bases numbered 12, after V lost 0 bases and J lost 7 bases. The CDR3 contains 17 residues. The DNA for the CDR3 is TGTGCCTGGAGTGTTTCCTGGACTAGCGGAGTAGCGAATGAGCAGTTCTTC. Its translation is CAWSVSWTSGVANEQFF. Combining the CDR3 with reference TRBV30 and TRBJ2-1 gives the whole variable domain SQTIHQWPATLVQPVGSPLSLECTVEGTSNPNLYWYRQAAGRGLQLLFYSVGIGQISSEVPQNLSASRPQDRQFILSSKKLLLSDSGFYLCAWSVSWTSGVANEQFFGPGTRLTVL.

The chain is built from TRBV18 and TRBJ2-3, with 13 bases identical to TRBD2. The germline CDR1 and CDR2 sequences are KGHSH and LQKENI. The CDR3 covers 18 residues. V was clipped by 3 bases and J by 4 bases; unmatched bases: 10. This CDR3 reads CASSPGLAGVWFADTQYF. DNA of the CDR3: TGTGCCAGCTCACCCGGACTAGCGGGAGTATGGTTCGCAGATACGCAGTATTTT.

The V call is TRBV5-5, the J call TRBJ1-1, with D uncertain. V lost 4 bases, J lost 0 bases, and 10 bases lay in between. CDR3 length: 14 residues. The V gene's germline CDR1 is SGHKS and CDR2 YYEKEE (reference sequence). As DNA, the CDR3 is TGTGCCAGCAGCCCCCCGGAGATGAACACTGAAGCTTTCTTT. Its protein is CASSPPEMNTEAFF.

This clone showed up just once. The chain couples TRBV2 to TRBJ2-5; D uncertain. Trimming stripped 3 bases from V and 5 bases from J, with 4 bases between. Germline V CDR1 and CDR2: SNHLY, FYNNEI. The CDR3 is 11 residues long. The CDR3 spells CASSDWETQYF. CDR3 bases: TGTGCCAGCAGTGACTGGGAGACCCAGTACTTC.

The chain recombines TRBV7-2 with TRBJ2-2; D is unresolved. This CDR3 spans 12 amino acids. V lost 1 base and J 7 bases, leaving 4 bases between the germline ends. The germline V gene encodes CDR1 SGHTA and CDR2 FQGNSA. CDR3 sequence reads: CASSLGVGELFF. The CDR3 coding sequence is TGTGCCAGCAGCTTAGGGGTCGGGGAGCTGTTTTTT.

The rearrangement joins TRBV2 to TRBJ2-7; D possibly matches TRBD1 or TRBD2 (5 bases each). Germline V gene data show CDR1 as SNHLY and CDR2 as FYNNEI. This CDR3 is 14 amino acids long. Deletions cut 3 bases from V and 0 bases from J, with 9 bases between. As DNA, the CDR3 is TGTGCCAGCAGTGATGAGGGGTACTCCTACGAGCAGTACTTC. Protein sequence: CASSDEGYSYEQYF.

V is TRBV7-2 and J is TRBJ2-1; 7 bases align to TRBD2. The CDR3 is made up of 14 amino acids. V gave up 1 base and J gave up 9 bases; unmatched junction bases: 6. The V gene's germline CDR1 is SGHTA and CDR2 FQGNSA. The CDR3 DNA reads as TGTGCCAGCAGCTTAGTGCGGGAGAAAGTTGAGCAGTTCTTC. Translating it yields CASSLVREKVEQFF.

This clone was recorded a few times. This chain links TRBV5-1 with TRBJ1-6; D remains ambiguous. Trimming took 0 bases from V and 9 from J, leaving 13 bases between them. Germline V gene data show CDR1 as SGHRS and CDR2 as YFSETQ. The CDR3 extends over 15 amino acids. The CDR3 is CASSLAQVPSSPLHF. CDR3 coding DNA: TGCGCCAGCAGCTTGGCCCAGGTGCCCTCTTCACCCCTCCACTTT.

On this clone: The same CDR3 arises from other DNA sequences in this sample as well. This chain uses TRBV7-9 with TRBJ2-7; the D gene is possibly TRBD1 (6 bases). The CDR3 is 15 amino acids. Trimming removed 7 bases from V and 7 bases from J, with 23 bases in between. The V gene's germline CDR1 is SEHNR and CDR2 FQNEAQ (reference sequence). CDR3 in amino acids: CASIDMSQGPGEQYF. For the CDR3, the DNA is TGTGCCAGCATCGACATGTCTCAGGGGCCGGGTGAGCAGTACTTC.

The rearrangement links TRBV6-1 to TRBJ2-1; no definite D call. Germline loops: CDR1 MNHNS, CDR2 SASEGT. The CDR3 loop spans 11 amino acids. Trimming cost V 6 bases and J 1 base, with 1 base left between them. CDR3 sequence reads: CASRSYNEQFF. CDR3 nucleotides: TGTGCCAGCAGGTCCTACAATGAGCAGTTCTTC.

The chain employs TRBV27 and TRBJ2-1; 13 positions match TRBD2. The V segment lost 5 bases and the J segment 6 bases; nucleotides outside the gene matches: 10. Germline V CDR1 and CDR2: MNHEY, SMNVEV (reference sequence). The CDR3 consists of 17 residues. CDR3 nucleotides: TGTGCCAGCAGTACCACCTTTACTAGCGGGGGGGTCAATGAGCAGTTCTTC. The encoded protein is CASSTTFTSGGVNEQFF.

This chain joins TRBV7-9 and TRBJ1-6, with 8 bases matching TRBD1. CDR3 length: 15 residues. CDR1 and CDR2 from the germline V gene are SEHNR and FQNEAQ (reference sequence). V lost 5 bases to trimming and J lost 10 bases; unmatched junction nucleotides: 10. The DNA for the CDR3 is TGTGCCAGCAGCCACCGACAGGGGACGGGATCACCCCTCCACTTT. Protein sequence: CASSHRQGTGSPLHF. Full variable domain (outside the CDR3, taken from reference TRBV7-9 and TRBJ1-6): DTGVSQNPRHKITKRGQNVTFRCDPISEHNRLYWYRQTLGQGPEFLTYFQNEAQLEKSRLLSDRFSAERPKGSFSTLEIQRTEQGDSAMYLCASSHRQGTGSPLHFGNGTRLTVT.

The chain combines TRBV19 with TRBJ2-4; 9 positions agree with TRBD1. The junction had 6 bases not matched to a gene; V was cut back by 5 bases and J by 7 bases. Germline values: CDR1 LNHDA, CDR2 SQIVND (reference sequence). CDR3 length: 14 residues. CDR3 amino acids: CASSPRDRVNIQYF. The CDR3 DNA reads TGTGCCAGTAGTCCCCGGGACAGGGTTAACATTCAGTACTTC.

The chain links TRBV19 to TRBJ2-1; 9 nucleotides agree with TRBD2. After removal of 3 bases from V and 7 bases from J, the junction contained 7 bases not matched to a gene. This CDR3 spans 15 amino acids. The germline V gene has CDR1 LNHDA and CDR2 SQIVND (reference sequence). CDR3 loop: CASSIQAGGLNEQFF. The CDR3 coding sequence is TGTGCCAGTAGTATCCAGGCGGGGGGGCTTAATGAGCAGTTCTTC.

This clone was picked up a small number of times. This chain uses TRBV15 with TRBJ1-2; 12 nucleotides line up with TRBD1. The CDR3 loop spans 15 amino acids. V lost 1 base, J lost 7 bases, and 4 bases stayed unmatched. CDR1 and CDR2 (germline): LNHNV, YYDKDF (reference sequence). The chain's CDR3 is CATSRAAGQGAGYTF. CDR3 sequence (DNA): TGTGCCACCAGCAGAGCAGCGGGACAGGGGGCTGGCTACACCTTC.